Below are 14 T cell receptor beta chains sequenced from a single sample in a study of human CD8 memory T cell subsets. Preparation of the TCR beta libraries relied on UMI-labeled 5' RACE. TCRdb reprocessed the 5' RACE reads, with one entry per CDR3 protein and no DNA. Its table lists around 5,000 distinct CDR3 sequences. Sequenced sample: CD8+ effector memory T cells (TEM) sorted from PBMCs. Subset here: effector memory CD8 T cells, CCR7- CD45RO+ CD95+. The receptor source for this set is a human donor in good health.

This chain joins TRBV4-2 and TRBJ2-5; TCRdb picks TRBD2, but there is no DNA to check that call. The CDR3 extends over 16 amino acids. Germline loops: CDR1 LGHNA, CDR2 YNFKEQ. The CDR3 sequence: CASSQAASGSLETQYF.

The rearrangement joins TRBV20-1 to TRBJ2-4; TCRdb's assignment of TRBD1 cannot be checked, as there is no DNA. CDR3 length: 14 amino acids. Germline-derived CDR1 and CDR2 are DFQATT and SNEGSKA (reference sequence). Here the CDR3 reads CSASPGTGWDIQYF.

This chain joins TRBV27 and TRBJ2-7; TCRdb's D call of TRBD1 is untestable without DNA. The germline V gene has CDR1 MNHEY and CDR2 SMNVEV (reference sequence). The CDR3 runs 15 residues. The CDR3 loop is CASSLSLTGGDEQYF.

Measured by frequency, this clonotype is medium-sized. This rearrangement joins TRBV6-4 to TRBJ2-1; TCRdb outputs TRBD1, but without DNA this stays unchecked. The germline CDR1 and CDR2 sequences are MRHNA and SNTAGT. CDR3 size: 15 residues. This CDR3 reads CASSSGGDPGNEQFF.

This clonotype ranks as medium-sized in terms of frequency. The V gene is TRBV20-1, the J gene TRBJ1-2; the D gene TCRdb calls, TRBD1, cannot be checked with no DNA. The V gene's germline CDR1 is DFQATT and CDR2 SNEGSKA (reference sequence). The CDR3 sequence is 14 residues long. CDR3 in amino acids: CSAPRTGVSHGYTF.

This rearrangement joins TRBV6-2 or TRBV6-3 to TRBJ2-7; the TRBD1 assignment by TCRdb is unverifiable without DNA. CDR1 MNHEY and CDR2 SVGEGT come from the germline V gene. The CDR3 is made up of 13 amino acids. The CDR3 loop is CASQTGDPYEQYF.

This chain uses TRBV7-9 with TRBJ2-7; as DNA is missing, the TRBD1 call by TCRdb cannot be tested. Per the germline V gene, CDR1 is SEHNR and CDR2 is FQNEAQ (reference sequence). The CDR3 runs 12 residues. The CDR3 spells CASSSQGGEQYF.

The genes are TRBV6-2 or TRBV6-3 and TRBJ2-2; no DNA is available, so the TRBD1 call from TCRdb remains unchecked. Germline V CDR1 and CDR2: MNHEY, SVGEGT. The CDR3 length is 16 residues. The CDR3 spells CASSYTPGQGTGELFF.

The V gene is TRBV20-1, the J gene TRBJ1-6; no DNA is available, so the TRBD1 call from TCRdb remains unchecked. This CDR3 has 14 amino acids. The germline CDR1 and CDR2 sequences are DFQATT and SNEGSKA (reference sequence). This chain's CDR3 is CSASDDRDASPLHF.

J is TRBJ2-1 and V is TRBV3-1; TCRdb selects TRBD2, and the lack of DNA leaves this call unchecked. From germline, CDR1 is LGHDT and CDR2 YNNKEL (reference sequence). This CDR3 is 17 amino acids long. The CDR3 loop is CASSHLIRGGLRNEQFF.

This clonotype is called medium-sized based on its frequency. V gene TRBV20-1 combines with J gene TRBJ2-7; TCRdb's D call, TRBD2, is unchecked because there is no DNA. CDR3 length: 14 amino acids. CDR1 is DFQATT, CDR2 SNEGSKA, per germline (reference sequence). CDR3 in amino acids: CSAGETSEDYEQYF.

The gene calls are TRBV28 and TRBJ2-3. The CDR3 spans 14 residues. Germline-derived CDR1 and CDR2 are MDHEN and SYDVKM. The CDR3: CASSFLSGTDTQYF.

J is TRBJ2-5 and V is TRBV3-1. Germline values: CDR1 LGHDT, CDR2 YNNKEL (reference sequence). The CDR3 has 17 amino acids. The chain's CDR3 is CASSQDLSELTQETQYF.

By frequency, this clonotype is medium-sized. The chain joins TRBV20-1 to TRBJ2-5; checking the TCRdb D call of TRBD1 is not possible without DNA. The germline CDR1 and CDR2 sequences are DFQATT and SNEGSKA (reference sequence). This CDR3 contains 16 residues. CDR3 amino acids: CSARDPGTGGFETQYF.